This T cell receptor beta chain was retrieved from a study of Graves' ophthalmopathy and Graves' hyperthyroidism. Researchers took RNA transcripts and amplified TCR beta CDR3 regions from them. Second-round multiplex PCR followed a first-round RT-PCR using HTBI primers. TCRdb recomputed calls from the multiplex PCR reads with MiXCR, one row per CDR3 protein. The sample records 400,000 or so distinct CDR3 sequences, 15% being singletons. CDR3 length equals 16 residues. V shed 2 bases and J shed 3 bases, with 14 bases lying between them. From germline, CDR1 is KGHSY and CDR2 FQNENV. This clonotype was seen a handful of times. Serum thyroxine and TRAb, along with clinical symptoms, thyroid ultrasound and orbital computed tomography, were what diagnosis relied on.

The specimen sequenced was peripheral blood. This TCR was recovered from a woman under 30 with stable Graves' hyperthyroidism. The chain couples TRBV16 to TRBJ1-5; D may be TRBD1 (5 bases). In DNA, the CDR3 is TGTGCCAGCAGCCAAGTCGGGGGAGGCATCAATCAGCCCCAGCATTTT. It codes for CASSQVGGGINQPQHF.